This TCR beta chain was identified during a study of Graves' ophthalmopathy and Graves' hyperthyroidism. The CDR3 spans 15 residues. Trimming removed 4 bases from V and 0 bases from J; junction bases left unmatched: 9. The germline V gene has CDR1 SQVTM and CDR2 ANQGSEA. From RNA, the CDR3 regions of TCR beta chains were amplified and sequenced. HTBI primers were employed in first-round RT-PCR, then a second-round multiplex PCR followed. TCRdb itself ran the multiplex PCR reads through MiXCR, one entry per CDR3 protein. This table holds some 240,000 distinct CDR3 sequences, 45% found once. The sample was peripheral blood. The clonotype comes from an adult man with Graves' ophthalmopathy. The rearrangement uses TRBV29-1 and TRBJ2-7, with TRBD1 matching 7 bases. CDR3 nucleotide sequence: TGCAGCGTTGGAGATGCGCAGGGGGTCTCCTACGAGCAGTACTTC. Encoded protein: CSVGDAQGVSYEQYF.